This T cell receptor (beta chain) was retrieved from a study of OX40 agonist ivuxolimab in advanced cancers. Using immunoSEQ multiplex PCR, the repertoire was profiled, and TCRdb retains in-frame clones only, with some absent. The sample shows roughly 67,000 clones, about 89% of them seen only once. The starting material was CD4+ or CD8+ T cells sorted from blood, obtained in a trial of the OX40 agonist ivuxolimab. The clonotype was recovered from an adult with an advanced solid tumor such as melanoma, head and neck, liver or kidney cancer.

The CDR3 reads CASSYSGGTGGGTQYF. CDR3 coding DNA: TGTGCCAGCAGTTACTCCGGTGGTACAGGGGGAGGGACCCAGTACTTC. The V gene is TRBV6-5, the J gene TRBJ2-5; 8 nucleotides align to TRBD1. The germline V gene has CDR1 MNHEY and CDR2 SVGAGI. V shed 0 bases and J 7 bases; nucleotides not matched to a gene: 10. The CDR3 spans 16 residues.